In its sample, the clone carrying this T cell receptor beta chain was seen a few times. The record originates from a study of T cell responses to AZD1222 COVID-19 vaccine. Libraries were prepared by immunoSEQ multiplex PCR; TCRdb keeps only in-frame clonotypes and omits some of them. The sample has around 150,000 clones, almost 95% seen once. Germline lookup yields CDR1 MNHEY and CDR2 SMNVEV (reference sequence). The CDR3 is 14 amino acids. V lost 5 bases to trimming and J lost 4 bases; unmatched junction nucleotides: 6. J is TRBJ1-1 and V is TRBV27; 8 bases line up with TRBD1. The sequencing used peripheral blood, collected on day 0 of AZD1222 vaccination. This clonotype originated in an adult in good health. CDR3 coding DNA: TGTGCCAGCAGTCACTCAGGGGGCCCCACTGAAGCTTTCTTT. Its translation is CASSHSGGPTEAFF.